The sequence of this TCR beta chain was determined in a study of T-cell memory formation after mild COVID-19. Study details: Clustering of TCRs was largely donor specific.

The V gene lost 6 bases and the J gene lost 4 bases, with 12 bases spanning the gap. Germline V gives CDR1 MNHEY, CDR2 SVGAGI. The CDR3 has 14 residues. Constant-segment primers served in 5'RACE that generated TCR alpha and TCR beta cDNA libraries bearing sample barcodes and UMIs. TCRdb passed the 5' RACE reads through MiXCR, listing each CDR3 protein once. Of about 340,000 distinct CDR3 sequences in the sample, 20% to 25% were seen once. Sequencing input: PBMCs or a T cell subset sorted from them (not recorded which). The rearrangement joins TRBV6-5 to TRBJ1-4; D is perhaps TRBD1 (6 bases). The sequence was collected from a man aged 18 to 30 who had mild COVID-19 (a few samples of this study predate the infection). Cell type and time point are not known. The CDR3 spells CASRSAQGNEKLFF. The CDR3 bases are TGTGCCAGCAGATCGGCACAGGGTAATGAAAAACTGTTTTTT.